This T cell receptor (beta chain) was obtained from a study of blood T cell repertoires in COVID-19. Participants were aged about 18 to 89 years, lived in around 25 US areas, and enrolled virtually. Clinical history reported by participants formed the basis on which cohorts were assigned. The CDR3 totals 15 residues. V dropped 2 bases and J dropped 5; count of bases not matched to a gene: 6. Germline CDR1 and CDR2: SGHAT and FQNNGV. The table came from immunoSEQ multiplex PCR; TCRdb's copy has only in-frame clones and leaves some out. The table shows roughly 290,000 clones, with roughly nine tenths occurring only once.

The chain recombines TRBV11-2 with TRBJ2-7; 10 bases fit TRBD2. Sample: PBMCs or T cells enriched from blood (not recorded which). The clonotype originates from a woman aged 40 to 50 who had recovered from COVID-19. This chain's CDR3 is CASSLSWTSGDEQYF. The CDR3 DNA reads TGTGCCAGCAGCTTAAGTTGGACTAGCGGAGACGAGCAGTACTTC.